This TCR beta chain was captured by sequencing in a study of T cell responses to AZD1222 COVID-19 vaccine. Study-wide results and caveats: Unmutated variant regions are reportedly the target of nearly half of TCRs that are spike-specific. Among the donors, most were white British and more were female, and clonal diversity was possibly underestimated.

The assay was immunoSEQ multiplex PCR, and TCRdb's table has in-frame clones only and misses some. The sample yields 150,000 to 200,000 clones, 75% to 90% seen once. CDR1 and CDR2 from the germline V gene are SGHRS and YFSETQ. Trimming cost V 3 bases and J 1 base, with 22 bases left between them. This CDR3 has 19 residues. Notes on this clone: The antigen is unknown.

V gene TRBV5-1 combines with J gene TRBJ2-2, with D unclear. Sequences were derived from peripheral blood, sampled on day 0 of MenACWY control vaccination. This receptor was identified in an adult in good health. CDR3 nucleotide sequence: TGCGCCAGCAGCTCGGTTAGTAGGGCTAGTTCGAGGAACACCGGGGAGCTGTTTTTT. This sequence encodes CASSSVSRASSRNTGELFF.